Listed below are T cell receptor beta chains from one sample, sequenced in a study of blood T cell repertoires in COVID-19. The assay was immunoSEQ multiplex PCR, and TCRdb's table has in-frame clones only and misses some. The sample consists of 12,000 to 15,000 clones, 85% to 90% of them appearing once. What was sequenced was peripheral blood. The receptors were gathered from a human donor in a cohort sampled during active COVID-19. The CDR3 runs from the conserved cysteine through the conserved F or W. Each record gives: clone size, J gene, D gene, V gene, CDR3 DNA, CDR3 protein. A D gene is named only where the DNA matches it firmly. Clone sizes are given selectively: once, few, many, or a class where the clone is expanded.

clone_size: NA
j_call: TRBJ2-1
d_call: TRBD2
v_call: TRBV13
cdr3_nt: TGTGCCAGCAGCCCGACTTGGCTAGCGGGGGACCCCCTAAGCCACAATGAGCAGTTCTTC
cdr3_aa: CASSPTWLAGDPLSHNEQFF

clone_size: NA
j_call: TRBJ2-3
d_call: TRBD1
v_call: TRBV18
cdr3_nt: TGTGCCAGCTCACCCAGGGGGACAGATACAGATACGCAGTATTTT
cdr3_aa: CASSPRGTDTDTQYF

clone_size: NA
j_call: TRBJ1-1
d_call: TRBD1
v_call: TRBV30
cdr3_nt: TGTGCCTGGGACAGGGTAAACACTGAAGCTTTCTTT
cdr3_aa: CAWDRVNTEAFF

clone_size: once
j_call: TRBJ1-1
d_call: NA
v_call: TRBV6-2/TRBV6-3
cdr3_nt: TGTGCCAGCAGTTACTCAGGGGGCACTGAAGCTTTCTTT
cdr3_aa: CASSYSGGTEAFF

clone_size: NA
j_call: TRBJ2-5
d_call: NA
v_call: TRBV9
cdr3_nt: TGTGCCAGCAGCGTTGGACAGCAATACCAAGAGACCCAGTACTTC
cdr3_aa: CASSVGQQYQETQYF

clone_size: NA
j_call: TRBJ1-5
d_call: NA
v_call: TRBV27
cdr3_nt: TGTGCCACCTCTCAACTTTTGGGGGCGGCTCAGCCCCAGCATTTT
cdr3_aa: CATSQLLGAAQPQHF

clone_size: once
j_call: TRBJ1-6
d_call: NA
v_call: TRBV5-5
cdr3_nt: TGTGCCAGCAGCTCCAACAGGGTAGAGAATTCACCCCTCCACTTT
cdr3_aa: CASSSNRVENSPLHF

clone_size: NA
j_call: TRBJ1-4
d_call: NA
v_call: TRBV30
cdr3_nt: TGTGCATTTGGGGGCACTAATGAAAAACTGTTTTTT
cdr3_aa: CAFGGTNEKLFF

clone_size: once
j_call: TRBJ1-1
d_call: TRBD1
v_call: TRBV7-3
cdr3_nt: TGTGCCAGCAGCATCGGGACAGGGGGCGTGACTTTCTTT
cdr3_aa: CASSIGTGGVTFF

clone_size: NA
j_call: TRBJ2-6
d_call: NA
v_call: TRBV6-4
cdr3_nt: TGTGCCAGCAGTGACTCGGGACTGCACTCTGGGGCCAACGTCCTGACTTTC
cdr3_aa: CASSDSGLHSGANVLTF

clone_size: NA
j_call: TRBJ1-5
d_call: NA
v_call: TRBV19
cdr3_nt: TGTGCCAGTAGTCTACAGGGATATCAGCCCCAGCATTTT
cdr3_aa: CASSLQGYQPQHF

clone_size: NA
j_call: TRBJ2-1
d_call: TRBD2
v_call: TRBV30
cdr3_nt: TGTGCCTGGAGGAAGCCTAGCGGACGGGGGGAGCAGTTCTTC
cdr3_aa: CAWRKPSGRGEQFF

clone_size: NA
j_call: TRBJ1-1
d_call: NA
v_call: TRBV19
cdr3_nt: TGTGCCAGCCAGCGGGACACTGAAGCTTTCTTT
cdr3_aa: CASQRDTEAFF

clone_size: NA
j_call: TRBJ1-1
d_call: TRBD1
v_call: TRBV19
cdr3_nt: TGTGCCAGTAGTCCACTGTTAGACAGGGTGTCTACTGAAGCTTTCTTT
cdr3_aa: CASSPLLDRVSTEAFF

clone_size: NA
j_call: TRBJ2-7
d_call: NA
v_call: TRBV25-1
cdr3_nt: TGTGCCACCATCTCGGAGGACTTTTCCTCCTACGAGCAGTACTTC
cdr3_aa: CATISEDFSSYEQYF

clone_size: NA
j_call: TRBJ1-3
d_call: NA
v_call: TRBV7-9
cdr3_nt: TGTGCCAGCAGCTTGGGCCTTGGGAACACCATATATTTT
cdr3_aa: CASSLGLGNTIYF

clone_size: NA
j_call: TRBJ1-4
d_call: NA
v_call: TRBV7-2
cdr3_nt: TGTGCCAGCAGCTTAGTTTGGGGCGAAAAACTGTTTTTT
cdr3_aa: CASSLVWGEKLFF

clone_size: NA
j_call: TRBJ2-5
d_call: TRBD2
v_call: TRBV5-6
cdr3_nt: TGTGCCAGCAGCCTAGGACTAGCGGGGATGGGAGAGACCCAGTACTTC
cdr3_aa: CASSLGLAGMGETQYF

clone_size: NA
j_call: TRBJ1-4
d_call: NA
v_call: TRBV10-3
cdr3_nt: TGTGCCATCAGTGAGTCGGCAGGGCGGGAAAAACTGTTTTTT
cdr3_aa: CAISESAGREKLFF

clone_size: NA
j_call: TRBJ2-2
d_call: TRBD2
v_call: TRBV7-2
cdr3_nt: TGTGCCAGCAGCTTAGATTCGACTAGCGGGAGCACCGGGGAGCTGTTTTTT
cdr3_aa: CASSLDSTSGSTGELFF

clone_size: NA
j_call: TRBJ1-4
d_call: TRBD1
v_call: TRBV5-1
cdr3_nt: TGCGCCAGCAACGCACAGGGGACAGCTAATGAAAAACTGTTTTTT
cdr3_aa: CASNAQGTANEKLFF

clone_size: NA
j_call: TRBJ2-1
d_call: TRBD1
v_call: TRBV7-2
cdr3_nt: TGTGCCAGCAGCTTATCTCCCGGAGAGACAGGGGTCTCCTACAATGAGCAGTTCTTC
cdr3_aa: CASSLSPGETGVSYNEQFF

clone_size: NA
j_call: TRBJ1-1
d_call: NA
v_call: TRBV19
cdr3_nt: TGTGCCAGTAGCCCCCTCGGGACTGAAGCTTTCTTT
cdr3_aa: CASSPLGTEAFF